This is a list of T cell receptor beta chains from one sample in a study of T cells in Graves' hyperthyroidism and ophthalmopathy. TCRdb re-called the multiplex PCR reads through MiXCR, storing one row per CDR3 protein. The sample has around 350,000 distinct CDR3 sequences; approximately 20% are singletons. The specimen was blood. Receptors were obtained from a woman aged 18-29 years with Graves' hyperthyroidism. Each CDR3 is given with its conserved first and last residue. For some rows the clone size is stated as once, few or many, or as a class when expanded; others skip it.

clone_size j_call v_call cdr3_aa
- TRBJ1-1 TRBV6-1 CASRGTGEVREAFF
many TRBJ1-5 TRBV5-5 CASSLATGGGNQPQHF
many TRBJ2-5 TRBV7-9 CASSLVGRETQYF
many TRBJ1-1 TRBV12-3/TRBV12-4 CASSLRGKTEAFF
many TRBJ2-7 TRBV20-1 CSARDFGGGYEQYF
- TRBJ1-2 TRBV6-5 CASSWGGGYGYTF
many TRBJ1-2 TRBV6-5 CASSSRPTSVQGYTF
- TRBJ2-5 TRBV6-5 CASSYVLNQETQYF
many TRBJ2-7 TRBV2 CAIRGQYSYEQYF
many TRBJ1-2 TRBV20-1 CSALHIDGYTF
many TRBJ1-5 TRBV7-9 CASSLLREPQHF
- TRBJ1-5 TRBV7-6 CASSPGLGRGLSQPQHF
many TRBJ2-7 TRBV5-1 CASSVGHGGLSYEQYF
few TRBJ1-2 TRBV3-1 CASSQNRVGYTF
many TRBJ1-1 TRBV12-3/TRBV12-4 CASSLGRGISTEAFF
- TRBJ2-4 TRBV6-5 CASSYYSTRAQGLGDIQYF
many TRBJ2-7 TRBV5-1 CASSLYAHEQYF
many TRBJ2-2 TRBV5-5 CASSLLGWNTGELFF
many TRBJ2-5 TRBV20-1 CSAGTDRDRGLETQYF
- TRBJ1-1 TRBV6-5 CASSYGQGLMAFF
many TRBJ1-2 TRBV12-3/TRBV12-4 CASSTLDRGRNYGYTF
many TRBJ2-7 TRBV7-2 CASSLLQGLTYEQYF
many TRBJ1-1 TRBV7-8 CASSLGPRGGMNTEAFF
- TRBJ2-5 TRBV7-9 CASSPGPPSRSTQYF
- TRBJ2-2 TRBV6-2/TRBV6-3 CASSRLPTSGGAHGELFF
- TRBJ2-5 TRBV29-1 CSVRAAAVETQYF
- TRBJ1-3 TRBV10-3 CAISDSGPIYF
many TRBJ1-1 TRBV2 CASRGGPQEAFF
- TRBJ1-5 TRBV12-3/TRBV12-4 CASSLKEVNQPQHF
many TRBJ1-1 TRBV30 CAWSWDRGDTEAFF
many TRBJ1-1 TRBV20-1 CSAGHQAGQAFF
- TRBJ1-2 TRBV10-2 CASSGTGTSGDTF
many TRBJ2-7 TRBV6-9 CASSREGTPPYEQYF
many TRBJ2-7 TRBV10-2 CASSRTGGEQYF
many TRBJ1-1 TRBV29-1 CSGGKGANTEAFF
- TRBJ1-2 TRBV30 CAWSISTGFAGYTF
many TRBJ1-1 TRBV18 CASSRNSNTEAFF
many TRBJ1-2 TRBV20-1 CSAARPRQGFNYGYTF
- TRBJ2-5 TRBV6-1 CASSKKLGQASGETQYF
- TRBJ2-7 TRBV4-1 CASSQAYPGTGPYEQYF
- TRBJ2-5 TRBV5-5 CASTVGGSETQYF
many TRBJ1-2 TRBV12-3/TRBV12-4 CASTFDVKGYTF
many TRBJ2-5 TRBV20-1 CSATRTAKETQYF
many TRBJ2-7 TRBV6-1 CASKGGDLYEQYF
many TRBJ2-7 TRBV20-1 CSAGDRGIYEQYF
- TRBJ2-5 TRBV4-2 CASSQEGRGGGETQYF
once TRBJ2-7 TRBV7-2 CASSSIRVKVQYF
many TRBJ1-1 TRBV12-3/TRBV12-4 CASSFRQPTEAFF
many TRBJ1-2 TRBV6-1 CASSVSGPGGYGYTF
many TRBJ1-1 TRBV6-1 CASSPWLNTEAFF
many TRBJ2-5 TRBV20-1 CSARDRGGLIRSETQYF
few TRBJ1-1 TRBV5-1 CASSFQTDLNTEAFF
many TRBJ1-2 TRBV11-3 CASSSRDLPTGYGYTF
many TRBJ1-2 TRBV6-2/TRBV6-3 CASRRQAGAYGYTF
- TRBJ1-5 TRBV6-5 CASSYSTGRNQPQHF
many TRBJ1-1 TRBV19 CASTGQPEAFF
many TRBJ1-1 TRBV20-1 CSADRAEAFF